These 20 T cell receptor beta chains originate from one sample sequenced in a study of T cell changes during pregnancy in multiple sclerosis. Measured with immunoSEQ multiplex PCR; TCRdb has only the in-frame clones, and not every one. The repertoire has 39,000 or so clones, about 91% of them found once; the top ten carry 12%. Sequences were derived from CD8+ T cells from peripheral blood mononuclear cells, sampled after pregnancy. Every receptor here comes from a female donor with multiple sclerosis, enrolled in a pregnancy study.

V and J are TRBV5-1 and TRBJ2-1; a possible D gene is TRBD2 (5 bases). CDR1 SGHRS and CDR2 YFSETQ come from the germline V gene. This CDR3 spans 13 amino acids. Trimming took 2 bases from V and 4 from J, leaving 7 bases between them. CDR3 sequence: CASSFEGYNEQFF. CDR3 DNA: TGCGCCAGCAGCTTCGAGGGTTACAATGAGCAGTTCTTC.

CDR3 DNA: TGTGCCAGCAGCTATGGACAATACGAGCAGTACTTC. It codes for CASSYGQYEQYF. The V and J genes are TRBV7-9 and TRBJ2-7, with D maybe TRBD1 (5 bases). Germline CDR1 SEHNR, CDR2 FQNEAQ (reference sequence). V lost 4 bases and J lost 4, with 8 bases in between. This CDR3 is built from 12 residues.

By frequency in the sample, this clone is medium-sized. The chain recombines TRBV10-3 with TRBJ1-2; 8 bases line up with TRBD1. Germline V gene data show CDR1 as ENHRY and CDR2 as SYGVKD. CDR3 length: 13 residues. Trimming at V came to 6 bases and at J to 3 bases, leaving 3 bases not matched to a gene. The CDR3 bases are TGTGCCATCAGGGACAGGGCGGACTATGGCTACACCTTC. Translation gives CAIRDRADYGYTF.

This clone was counted a few times. J is TRBJ1-1 and V is TRBV6-5, with 7 bases matching TRBD1. Germline CDR1 is MNHEY and CDR2 is SVGAGI. With V trimmed by 2 bases and J by 5 bases, 5 bases remained unmatched. CDR3 length: 14 residues. CDR3 nucleotides: TGTGCCAGCAGTTACCAGGGGGTAAGAACTGAAGCTTTCTTT. Its translation: CASSYQGVRTEAFF.

The chain couples TRBV27 to TRBJ2-2, with TRBD1 matching over 8 bases. The CDR3 length is 17 residues. The germline gives CDR1 MNHEY, CDR2 SMNVEV (reference sequence). V was pared by 6 bases and J by 6 bases, with 15 bases of the junction left unmatched. The CDR3 DNA reads as TGTGCCAGCAGCCCCAACTCCGGGACAGGAATGGCCGGGGAGCTGTTTTTT. Its translation: CASSPNSGTGMAGELFF.

The chain carries TRBV29-1 and TRBJ1-1; TRBD1 aligns across 7 bases. CDR1 and CDR2 from the germline V gene are SQVTM and ANQGSEA. V lost 3 bases to trimming and J lost 7 bases; unmatched junction nucleotides: 17. This CDR3 has 16 residues. The CDR3, as DNA: TGCAGCGTTGAGAGTTCGGGGGGGCAGGGGGATGGTGAAGCTTTCTTT. Its translation is CSVESSGGQGDGEAFF.

CDR3 in amino acids: CASSPDRVRSDTQYF. For the CDR3, the DNA is TGTGCCAGCAGTCCGGACAGGGTCAGGTCAGATACGCAGTATTTT. The V gene is TRBV6-5, the J gene TRBJ2-3, with 8 bases matching TRBD1. Per germline, CDR1 MNHEY and CDR2 SVGAGI. The V and J ends lost 5 bases and 4 bases, in that order; junction bases with no gene match: 8. The CDR3 is made up of 15 amino acids.

This clone appeared once. This chain uses TRBV30 with TRBJ1-1; no firm D call. The germline V gene encodes CDR1 GTSNPN and CDR2 SVGIG (reference sequence). Trimming left V 5 bases short and J 2 bases short, with 6 bases between. This CDR3 has 11 residues. This CDR3 reads CAWGPNTEAFF. DNA of the CDR3: TGTGCCTGGGGGCCAAACACTGAAGCTTTCTTT.

V is TRBV19 and J is TRBJ1-2; possibly TRBD1 for D (6 bases). The V end lost 6 bases, the J end lost 2 bases, and 10 bases lay between the germline ends. Germline V lookup: CDR1 LNHDA, CDR2 SQIVND (reference sequence). The CDR3 loop spans 13 amino acids. The CDR3 spells CASSWGGNYGYTF. The DNA of the CDR3 is TGTGCCAGTAGCTGGGGGGGCAACTATGGCTACACCTTC. Complete variable domain (other parts from reference TRBV19 and TRBJ1-2): DGGITQSPKYLFRKEGQNVTLSCEQNLNHDAMYWYRQDPGQGLRLIYYSQIVNDFQKGDIAEGYSVSREKKESFPLTVTSAQKNPTAFYLCASSWGGNYGYTFGSGTRLTVV.

The chain links TRBV15 to TRBJ2-1; the D is unclear. V was pared by 1 base and J by 8 bases, with 9 bases between. Germline V CDR1 and CDR2: LNHNV, YYDKDF (reference sequence). CDR3 length: 13 residues. CDR3 in amino acids: CATSRGQRYEQFF. The CDR3 DNA reads TGTGCCACCAGCAGAGGGCAGCGTTATGAGCAGTTCTTC.

The rearrangement joins TRBV9 to TRBJ1-1; 9 bases match TRBD1. The CDR3 has 15 residues. Germline CDR1 SGDLS, CDR2 YYNGEE. Trimming removed 3 bases from V and 1 base from J; junction bases left unmatched: 4. This chain's CDR3 is CASSAQTGGNTEAFF. The CDR3 DNA sequence: TGTGCCAGCAGCGCTCAGACAGGGGGGAACACTGAAGCTTTCTTT.

The chain is built from TRBV21-1 and TRBJ1-5. TRBV21-1 is listed as a pseudogene. This CDR3 contains 15 residues. As DNA, the CDR3 is TGTGCCAGCAGCAAGGGGGGGAATAGCAATCAGCCCCAGCATTTT. Protein: CASSKGGNSNQPQHF.

The chain has TRBV7-3 and TRBJ2-3; 8 positions match TRBD1. The CDR3 is 16 amino acids. The germline gives CDR1 SGHTA, CDR2 FQGTGA. V lost 3 bases, J lost 6 bases, and 11 bases stayed unmatched. CDR3 DNA sequence: TGTGCCAGCAGCTTCTTGCGACAGGGGAGAGGTGATACGCAGTATTTT. Its translation: CASSFLRQGRGDTQYF.

The chain uses TRBV6-1 and TRBJ1-3; D is uncertain. Germline values: CDR1 MNHNS, CDR2 SASEGT. This CDR3 contains 16 residues. Trimming pared 2 bases from V and 0 bases from J, leaving 11 bases between. The CDR3 bases are TGTGCCAGCAGTGAAAGTCCCGAACTCTCTGGAAACACCATATATTTT. Translated, it gives CASSESPELSGNTIYF.

This chain connects TRBV18 to TRBJ2-7; 8 bases fit TRBD1. With 4 bases clipped from V and 3 bases from J, the junction kept 5 bases outside the gene matches. Germline V lookup: CDR1 KGHSH, CDR2 LQKENI. The CDR3 sequence is 14 residues long. DNA of the CDR3: TGTGCCAGCTCACTCCCAGGGGGCCGCTACGAGCAGTACTTC. Residues: CASSLPGGRYEQYF.

The V and J genes are TRBV5-4 and TRBJ2-1; 7 bases are shared with TRBD1. Trimming took 0 bases from V and 2 from J; bases not matched to a gene: 2. CDR1 SGHNT and CDR2 YYREEE come from the germline V gene (reference sequence). CDR3 length: 15 amino acids. CDR3 amino acids: CASSLEQGTYNEQFF. CDR3 DNA: TGTGCCAGCAGCTTGGAACAGGGGACCTACAATGAGCAGTTCTTC. Combining the CDR3 with reference TRBV5-4 and TRBJ2-1 gives the whole variable domain ETGVTQSPTHLIKTRGQQVTLRCSSQSGHNTVSWYQQALGQGPQFIFQYYREEENGRGNFPPRFSGLQFPNYSSELNVNALELDDSALYLCASSLEQGTYNEQFFGPGTRLTVL.

The chain links TRBV9 to TRBJ2-1; 7 nucleotides match TRBD1. Germline V gene lookup returns CDR1 SGDLS and CDR2 YYNGEE. The V gene end was trimmed by 3 bases and the J gene end by 1 base; junction bases not matched to a gene: 7. This CDR3 region has 16 residues. The chain's CDR3 is CASSASTGASYNEQFF. The CDR3 region has the DNA TGTGCCAGCAGCGCGAGTACAGGGGCGTCCTACAATGAGCAGTTCTTC.

V is TRBV30 and J is TRBJ1-1; D unresolved. The length of the CDR3 is 12 residues. Looked up from germline, CDR1 is GTSNPN and CDR2 is SVGIG (reference sequence). Between the trimmed V and J ends, which lost 4 bases and 0 bases, there was a span of 6 bases. CDR3 nucleotides: TGTGCCTGGACGGTCATGAACACTGAAGCTTTCTTT. It is translated as CAWTVMNTEAFF.

The chain carries TRBV5-6 and TRBJ2-1, with 9 bases identical to TRBD2. There are 17 residues in the CDR3. Germline trimming cut 2 bases from V and 0 bases from J; bases unmatched to any gene: 6. From germline, CDR1 is SGHDT and CDR2 YYEEEE. The CDR3 sequence is CASSFFSSGGSYNEQFF. In DNA, the CDR3 is TGTGCCAGCAGCTTTTTTAGTAGCGGGGGCTCCTACAATGAGCAGTTCTTC.

V and J are TRBV27 and TRBJ2-1, with a tentative D call TRBD2 (6 bases). The CDR3 sequence is 14 residues long. The V gene's germline CDR1 is MNHEY and CDR2 SMNVEV (reference sequence). The V gene lost 3 bases and the J gene lost 7 bases, with 13 bases spanning the gap. CDR3 protein: CASSFMIAGNEQFF. Written as DNA, the CDR3 is TGTGCCAGCAGTTTCATGATTGCGGGGAATGAGCAGTTCTTC.